This T cell receptor (beta chain) was sequenced during a study of cytomegalovirus exposure and HLA in healthy donors. Study-level points and caveats: Immune exposure information available was restricted to CMV serostatus. In all likelihood, a cluster of highly shared sequence variants was a sequencing artifact.

A note on this clone: Its antigen is not identified.

Donors consisted of healthy bone marrow donors. The PCR was carried out with 60 Vbeta primers and 13 Jbeta primers. Here immunoSEQ multiplex PCR was the method, and the copy in TCRdb shows in-frame clones only, minus some. This sample has approximately 110,000 clones, with 73% found just once. V dropped 5 bases and J dropped 13; count of bases not matched to a gene: 6. CDR3 length: 14 residues. Germline V gene lookup returns CDR1 MNHEY and CDR2 SMNVEV (reference sequence). The source is a man between 35 and 55 years old in good health and CMV-seronegative. Material: PBMCs. This rearrangement joins TRBV27 to TRBJ1-6, with 12 bases lining up with TRBD1. CDR3 amino acids: CASSLPGQGAPLHF. CDR3 DNA sequence: TGTGCCAGCAGTCTACCGGGACAGGGGGCTCCCCTCCACTTT.